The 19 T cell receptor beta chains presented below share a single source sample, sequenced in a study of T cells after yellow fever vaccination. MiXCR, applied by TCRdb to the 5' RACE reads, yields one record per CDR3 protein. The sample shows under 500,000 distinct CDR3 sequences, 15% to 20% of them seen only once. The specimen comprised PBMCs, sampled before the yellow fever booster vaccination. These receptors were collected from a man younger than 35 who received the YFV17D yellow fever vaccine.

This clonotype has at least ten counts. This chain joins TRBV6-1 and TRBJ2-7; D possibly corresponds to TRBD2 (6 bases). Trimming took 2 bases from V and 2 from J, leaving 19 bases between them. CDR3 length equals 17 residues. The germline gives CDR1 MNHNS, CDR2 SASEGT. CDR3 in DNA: TGTGCCAGCAGTGAACCTACTAGCATCTATGTGGCCTACGAGCAGTACTTC. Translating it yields CASSEPTSIYVAYEQYF.

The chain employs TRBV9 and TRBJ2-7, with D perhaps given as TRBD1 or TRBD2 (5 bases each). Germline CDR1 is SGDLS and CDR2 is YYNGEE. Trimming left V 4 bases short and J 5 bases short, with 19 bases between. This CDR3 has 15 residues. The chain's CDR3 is CASSPSPTGADEQYF. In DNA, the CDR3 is TGTGCCAGCAGCCCCAGCCCCACAGGAGCGGACGAGCAGTACTTC.

The CDR3 DNA reads TGCAGTGCTAGAGTCCCCGGGGGCCCCTCCTACGAGCAGTACTTC. This sequence encodes CSARVPGGPSYEQYF. The chain recombines TRBV20-1 with TRBJ2-7, with D perhaps TRBD1 or TRBD2 (6 bases each). Trimming stripped 1 base from V and 0 bases from J, with 13 bases between. The CDR3 has 15 amino acids. CDR1 is DFQATT and CDR2 is SNEGSKA in the germline V gene (reference sequence).

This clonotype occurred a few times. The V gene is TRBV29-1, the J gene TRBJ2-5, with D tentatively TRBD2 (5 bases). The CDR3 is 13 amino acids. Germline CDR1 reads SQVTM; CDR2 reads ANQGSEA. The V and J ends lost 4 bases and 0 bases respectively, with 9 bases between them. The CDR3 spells CSVASGNQETQYF. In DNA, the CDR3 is TGCAGCGTTGCGTCGGGGAACCAAGAGACCCAGTACTTC.

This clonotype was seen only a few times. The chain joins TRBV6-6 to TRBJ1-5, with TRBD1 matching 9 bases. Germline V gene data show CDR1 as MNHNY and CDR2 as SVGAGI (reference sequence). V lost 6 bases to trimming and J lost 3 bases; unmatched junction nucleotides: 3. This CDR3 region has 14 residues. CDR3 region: CASRGDRDNQPQHF. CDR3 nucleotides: TGTGCCAGCAGAGGGGACAGGGACAATCAGCCCCAGCATTTT.

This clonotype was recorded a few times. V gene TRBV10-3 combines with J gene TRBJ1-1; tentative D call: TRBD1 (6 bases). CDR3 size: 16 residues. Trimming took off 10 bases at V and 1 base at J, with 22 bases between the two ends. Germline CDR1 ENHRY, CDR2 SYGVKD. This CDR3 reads CATKQGLEQWNTEAFF. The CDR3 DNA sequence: TGTGCCACCAAACAGGGCCTGGAACAGTGGAACACTGAAGCTTTCTTT.

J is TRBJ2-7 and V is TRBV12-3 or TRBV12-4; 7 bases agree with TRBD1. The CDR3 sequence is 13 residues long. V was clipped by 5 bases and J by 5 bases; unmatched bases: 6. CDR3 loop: CASSRGQMDEQYF. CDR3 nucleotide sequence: TGTGCCAGCAGTCGGGGACAGATGGACGAGCAGTACTTC.

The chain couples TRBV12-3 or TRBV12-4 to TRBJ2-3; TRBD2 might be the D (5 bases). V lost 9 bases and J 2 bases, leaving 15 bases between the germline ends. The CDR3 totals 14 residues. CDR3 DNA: TGTGCCAGTACGAGGTCAGCGGCCACAGATACGCAGTATTTT. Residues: CASTRSAATDTQYF.

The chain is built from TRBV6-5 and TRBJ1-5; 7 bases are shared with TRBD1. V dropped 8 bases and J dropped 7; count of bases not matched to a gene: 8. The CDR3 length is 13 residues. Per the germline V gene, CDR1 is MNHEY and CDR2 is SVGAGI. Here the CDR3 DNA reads TGTGCCAGCCAGCACAGGGGTGAGCAGCCCCAGCATTTT. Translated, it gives CASQHRGEQPQHF.

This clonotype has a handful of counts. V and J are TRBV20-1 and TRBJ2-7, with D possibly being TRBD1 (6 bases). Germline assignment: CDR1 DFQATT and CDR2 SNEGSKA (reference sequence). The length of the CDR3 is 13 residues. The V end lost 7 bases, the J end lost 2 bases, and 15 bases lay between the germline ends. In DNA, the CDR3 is TGCAGTGTCAGGCTCAGGGGCACCTACGAGCAGTACTTC. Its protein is CSVRLRGTYEQYF.

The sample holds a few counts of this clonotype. In DNA form, the CDR3 reads TGTGCCAGCAGGGCCGGCGTAACTAGCACAGATACGCAGTATTTT. Translating gives CASRAGVTSTDTQYF. The chain couples TRBV27 to TRBJ2-3; no definite D call. Germline CDR1 reads MNHEY; CDR2 reads SMNVEV (reference sequence). V lost 6 bases, J lost 0 bases, and 13 bases lay in between. The CDR3 sequence is 15 residues long.

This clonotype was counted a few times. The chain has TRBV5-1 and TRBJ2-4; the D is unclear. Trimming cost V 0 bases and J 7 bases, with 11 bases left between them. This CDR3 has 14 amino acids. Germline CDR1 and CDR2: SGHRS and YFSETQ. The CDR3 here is CASSLEPSPNIQYF. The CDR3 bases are TGCGCCAGCAGCTTGGAGCCCAGCCCCAACATTCAGTACTTC. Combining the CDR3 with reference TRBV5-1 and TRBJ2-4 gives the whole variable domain KAGVTQTPRYLIKTRGQQVTLSCSPISGHRSVSWYQQTPGQGLQFLFEYFSETQRNKGNFPGRFSGRQFSNSRSEMNVSTLELGDSALYLCASSLEPSPNIQYFGAGTRLSVL.

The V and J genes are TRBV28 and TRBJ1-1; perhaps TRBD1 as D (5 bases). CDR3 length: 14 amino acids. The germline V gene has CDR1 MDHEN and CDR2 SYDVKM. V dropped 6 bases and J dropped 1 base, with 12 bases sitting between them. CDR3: CASSRSGQNTEAFF. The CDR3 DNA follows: TGTGCCAGCAGCCGTTCTGGACAGAACACTGAAGCTTTCTTT.

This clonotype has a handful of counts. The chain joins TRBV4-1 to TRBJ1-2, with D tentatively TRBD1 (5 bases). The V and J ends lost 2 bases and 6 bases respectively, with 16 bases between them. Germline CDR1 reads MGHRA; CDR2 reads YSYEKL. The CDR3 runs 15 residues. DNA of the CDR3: TGCGCCAGCAGCCAAACAGGCCGGCAGAGCGATGGCTACACCTTC. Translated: CASSQTGRQSDGYTF.

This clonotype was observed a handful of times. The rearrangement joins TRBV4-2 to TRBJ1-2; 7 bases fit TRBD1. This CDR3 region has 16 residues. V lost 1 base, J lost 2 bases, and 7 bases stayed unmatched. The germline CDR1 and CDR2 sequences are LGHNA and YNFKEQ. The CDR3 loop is CASSQGWDRENYGYTF. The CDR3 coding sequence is TGTGCCAGCAGCCAAGGTTGGGACAGAGAAAACTATGGCTACACCTTC.

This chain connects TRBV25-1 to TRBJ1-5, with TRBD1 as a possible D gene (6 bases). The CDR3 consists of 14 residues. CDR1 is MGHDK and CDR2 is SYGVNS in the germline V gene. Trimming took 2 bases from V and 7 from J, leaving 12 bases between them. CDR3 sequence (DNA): TGTGCCAGCAGTGAACCGGGGGCGAGGCAGCCCCAGCATTTT. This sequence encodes CASSEPGARQPQHF.

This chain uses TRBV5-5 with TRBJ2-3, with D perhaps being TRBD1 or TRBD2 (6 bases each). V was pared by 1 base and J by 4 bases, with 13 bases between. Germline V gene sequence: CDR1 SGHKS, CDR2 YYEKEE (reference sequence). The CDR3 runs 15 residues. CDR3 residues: CASSLRAGGPDTQYF. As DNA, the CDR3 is TGTGCCAGCAGCTTGCGGGCCGGGGGCCCAGATACGCAGTATTTT.

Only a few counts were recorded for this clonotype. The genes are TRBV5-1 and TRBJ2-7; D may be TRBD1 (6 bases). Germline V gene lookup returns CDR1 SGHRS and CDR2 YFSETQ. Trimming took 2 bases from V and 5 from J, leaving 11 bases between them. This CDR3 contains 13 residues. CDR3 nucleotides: TGCGCCAGCAGCTTAACCACAGGGCACGAGCAGTACTTC. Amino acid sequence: CASSLTTGHEQYF.

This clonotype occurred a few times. For the CDR3, the DNA is TGTGCCAGCGTGGACAGGGGGCAAGAGACCCAGTACTTC. As protein: CASVDRGQETQYF. The chain has TRBV6-6 and TRBJ2-5; TRBD1 agrees at 10 bases. CDR3 length: 13 residues. Unmatched junction bases numbered 2, after V lost 8 bases and J lost 2 bases. Germline loops: CDR1 MNHNY, CDR2 SVGAGI (reference sequence).